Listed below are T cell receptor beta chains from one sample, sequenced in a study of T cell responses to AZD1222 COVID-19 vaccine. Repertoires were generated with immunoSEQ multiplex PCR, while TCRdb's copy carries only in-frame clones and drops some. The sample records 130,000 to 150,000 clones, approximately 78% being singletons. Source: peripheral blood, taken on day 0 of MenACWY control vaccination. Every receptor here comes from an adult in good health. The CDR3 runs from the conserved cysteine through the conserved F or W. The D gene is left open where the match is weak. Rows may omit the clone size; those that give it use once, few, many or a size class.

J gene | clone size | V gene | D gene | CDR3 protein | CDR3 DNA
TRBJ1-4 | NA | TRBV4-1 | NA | CASRSTGSTNEKLFF | TGCGCCAGCAGGTCTACAGGGTCCACTAATGAAAAACTGTTTTTT
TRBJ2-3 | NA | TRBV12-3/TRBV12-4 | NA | CASLGGGTDTQYF | TGTGCCAGCCTAGGGGGGGGGACAGATACGCAGTATTTT
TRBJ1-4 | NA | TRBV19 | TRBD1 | CATSLTGGNEKLFF | TGTGCCACCTCCCTGACAGGGGGAAATGAAAAACTGTTTTTT
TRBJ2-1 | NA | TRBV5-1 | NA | CASSLVLRHKDYNEQFF | TGCGCCAGCAGCTTGGTGTTGCGCCATAAAGATTACAATGAGCAGTTCTTC
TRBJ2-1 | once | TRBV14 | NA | CASSQVPRVSSYNEQFF | TGTGCCAGCAGCCAAGTTCCCAGAGTAAGCTCCTACAATGAGCAGTTCTTC
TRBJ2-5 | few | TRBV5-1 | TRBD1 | CASSFRGREETQYF | TGCGCCAGCAGCTTCAGGGGGCGGGAAGAGACCCAGTACTTC
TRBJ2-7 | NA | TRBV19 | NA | CASSLILGSYEQYF | TGTGCCAGTAGTCTCATACTAGGCTCCTACGAGCAGTACTTC
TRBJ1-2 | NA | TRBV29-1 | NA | CSGKQGPDYGYTF | TGCAGCGGCAAACAGGGACCGGACTATGGCTACACCTTC
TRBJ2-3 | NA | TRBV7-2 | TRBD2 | CASSLGWRGGTDTQYF | TGTGCCAGCAGCTTAGGATGGCGGGGGGGCACAGATACGCAGTATTTT
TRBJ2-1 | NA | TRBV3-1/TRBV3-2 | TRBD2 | CASSLGLAPTEQFF | TGTGCCAGCAGTTTGGGACTAGCGCCCACTGAGCAGTTCTTC
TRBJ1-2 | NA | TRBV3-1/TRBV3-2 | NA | CASVGVGQGYTF | TGTGCCAGCGTGGGAGTGGGGCAGGGCTACACCTTC
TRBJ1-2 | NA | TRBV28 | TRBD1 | CASSLNVGGQLYGYTF | TGTGCCAGCAGTTTAAACGTAGGGGGCCAGCTCTATGGCTACACCTTC
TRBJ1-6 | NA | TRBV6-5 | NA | CASGRAGDNSPLHF | TGTGCCAGCGGCAGGGCTGGCGATAATTCACCCCTCCACTTT
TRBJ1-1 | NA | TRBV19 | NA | CASSAQPNTEAFF | TGTGCCAGTAGTGCTCAGCCTAACACTGAAGCTTTCTTT
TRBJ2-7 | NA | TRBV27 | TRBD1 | CASSFSDRAAYEQYF | TGTGCCAGCAGTTTTTCGGACAGGGCCGCCTACGAGCAGTACTTC
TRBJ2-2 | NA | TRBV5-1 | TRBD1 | CASSSVTGGSTGELFF | TGCGCCAGCAGCTCCGTTACAGGGGGGAGCACCGGGGAGCTGTTTTTT
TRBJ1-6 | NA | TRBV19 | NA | CASSIIGREPLHF | TGTGCCAGTAGTATTATAGGACGCGAACCCCTCCACTTT
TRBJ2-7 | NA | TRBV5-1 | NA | CASSWRGADEQYF | TGCGCCAGCAGCTGGAGAGGGGCGGACGAGCAGTACTTC
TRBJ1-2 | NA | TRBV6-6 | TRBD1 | CASSRGTDPGYTF | TGTGCCAGCAGTCGAGGGACAGACCCTGGCTACACCTTC
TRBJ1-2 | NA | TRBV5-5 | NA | CASSLAQDRANYGYTF | TGTGCCAGCAGCTTGGCTCAGGACAGAGCTAACTATGGCTACACCTTC
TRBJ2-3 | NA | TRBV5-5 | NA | CASSPPNTDTQYF | TGTGCCAGCAGCCCTCCTAACACAGATACGCAGTATTTT
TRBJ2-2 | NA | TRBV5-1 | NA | CASSLYVAGRGMRTNTGELFF | TGCGCCAGCAGCTTGTATGTCGCGGGCAGGGGAATGAGGACGAACACCGGGGAGCTGTTTTTT
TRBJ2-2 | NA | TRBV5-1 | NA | CASSLNGGRSNTGELFF | TGCGCCAGCAGCTTGAACGGGGGGCGTTCGAACACCGGGGAGCTGTTTTTT
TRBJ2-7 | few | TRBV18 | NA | CASSPPWGKEYEQYF | TGTGCCAGCTCACCACCGTGGGGGAAAGAGTACGAGCAGTACTTC
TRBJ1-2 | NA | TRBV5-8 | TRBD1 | CASSLRRGPNYGYTF | TGTGCCAGCAGCTTGCGCAGGGGGCCTAACTATGGCTACACCTTC
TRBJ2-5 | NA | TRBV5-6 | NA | CASSLGQGKGTQYF | TGTGCCAGCAGCTTGGGGCAGGGGAAAGGGACCCAGTACTTC
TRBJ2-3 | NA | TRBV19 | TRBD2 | CASAGLAVTDTQYF | TGTGCCAGCGCCGGACTAGCAGTTACAGATACGCAGTATTTT
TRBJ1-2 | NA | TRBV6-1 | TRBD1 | CASSGKPGQKGDYGYTF | TGTGCCAGCAGTGGAAAACCGGGACAGAAAGGAGACTATGGCTACACCTTC
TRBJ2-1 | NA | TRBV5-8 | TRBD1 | CASSLDRGTYNEQFF | TGTGCCAGCAGCTTGGACAGGGGGACATACAATGAGCAGTTCTTC
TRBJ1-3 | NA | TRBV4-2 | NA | CASSLQGNYGNTIYF | TGTGCCAGCAGCCTACAGGGAAATTATGGAAACACCATATATTTT
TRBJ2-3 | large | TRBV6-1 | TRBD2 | CASSEDRRAGGITDTQYF | TGTGCCAGCAGTGAAGATCGTAGAGCGGGGGGAATCACAGATACGCAGTATTTT
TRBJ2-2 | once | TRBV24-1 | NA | CATSDLGSGELFF | TGTGCCACCAGTGATTTAGGGTCCGGGGAGCTGTTTTTT
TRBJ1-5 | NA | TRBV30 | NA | CAWSGGLNQPQHF | TGTGCCTGGAGTGGTGGGCTCAATCAGCCCCAGCATTTT
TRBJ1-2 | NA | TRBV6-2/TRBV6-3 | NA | CASSHRYGSEPLDYGYTF | TGTGCCAGCAGTCACCGTTATGGCAGCGAGCCTTTAGACTATGGCTACACCTTC
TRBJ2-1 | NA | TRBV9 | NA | CASSAGLVHNEQFF | TGTGCCAGCAGCGCAGGGCTTGTCCACAATGAGCAGTTCTTC
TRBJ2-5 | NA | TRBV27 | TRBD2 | CASSSHPSGGQETQYF | TGTGCCAGCAGTTCGCACCCCTCGGGGGGACAAGAGACCCAGTACTTC
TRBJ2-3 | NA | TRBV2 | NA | CASTQSPLAQYF | TGTGCCAGCACGCAGAGCCCCCTGGCGCAGTATTTT
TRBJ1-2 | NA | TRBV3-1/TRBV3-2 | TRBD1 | CASSQMDREGTF | TGTGCCAGCAGCCAAATGGACAGGGAAGGTACCTTC
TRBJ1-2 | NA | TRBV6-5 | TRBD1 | CASSPRDRVGGYTF | TGTGCCAGCAGTCCCCGGGACAGGGTGGGTGGCTACACCTTC
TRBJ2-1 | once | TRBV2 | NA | CASRRDRDNEQFF | TGTGCCAGCAGAAGGGACCGGGACAATGAGCAGTTCTTC
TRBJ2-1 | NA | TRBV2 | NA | CASSPRGRGLDEQFF | TGTGCCAGCAGCCCCCGGGGCAGGGGTTTGGATGAGCAGTTCTTC
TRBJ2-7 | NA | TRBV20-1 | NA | CSAPAGRGQYF | TGCAGTGCCCCGGCGGGGCGAGGGCAGTACTTC
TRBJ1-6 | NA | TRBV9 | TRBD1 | CASSVAGGQGSPLHF | TGTGCCAGCAGCGTAGCAGGGGGCCAGGGTTCACCCCTCCACTTT
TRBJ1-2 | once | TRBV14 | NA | CASSQARVRGYTF | TGTGCCAGCAGCCAAGCCAGGGTCAGAGGCTACACCTTC
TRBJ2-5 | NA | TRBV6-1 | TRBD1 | CASSARYRQGKETQYF | TGTGCCAGCAGTGCACGATACCGACAGGGCAAAGAGACCCAGTACTTC
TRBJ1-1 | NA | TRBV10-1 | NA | CASRLTPNTEAFF | TGCGCCAGCAGATTGACACCGAACACTGAAGCTTTCTTT
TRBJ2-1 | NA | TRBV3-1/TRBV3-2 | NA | CASSQQVGSSYNEQFF | TGTGCCAGCAGCCAACAGGTAGGCAGCTCCTACAATGAGCAGTTCTTC
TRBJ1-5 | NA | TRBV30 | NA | CAWSVRGSNQPQHF | TGTGCCTGGAGTGTGCGAGGTTCCAATCAGCCCCAGCATTTT
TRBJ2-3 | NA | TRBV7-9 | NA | CASSSQNTQYF | TGTGCCAGCAGCTCACAGAACACGCAGTATTTT
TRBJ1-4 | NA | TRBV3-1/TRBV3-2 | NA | CASSPLRGRGREKLFF | TGTGCCAGCAGCCCCTTGCGAGGACGGGGTCGTGAAAAACTGTTTTTT
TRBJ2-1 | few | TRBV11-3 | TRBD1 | CASSLGDSSNEQFF | TGTGCCAGCAGCCTGGGGGACAGTTCCAATGAGCAGTTCTTC
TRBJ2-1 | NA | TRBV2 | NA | CASRRSGGQRNEQFF | TGTGCCAGCAGGAGGAGCGGGGGACAGAGGAATGAGCAGTTCTTC
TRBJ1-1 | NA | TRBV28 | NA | CASRGERAEAFF | TGTGCCAGCAGGGGCGAGCGGGCTGAAGCTTTCTTT
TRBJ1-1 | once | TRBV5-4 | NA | CASSRAGANTEAFF | TGTGCCAGCAGCAGAGCCGGGGCCAACACTGAAGCTTTCTTT
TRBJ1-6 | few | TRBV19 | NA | CASSTSGRLGSPLHF | TGTGCCAGTAGTACCTCGGGGAGGTTGGGTTCACCCCTCCACTTT